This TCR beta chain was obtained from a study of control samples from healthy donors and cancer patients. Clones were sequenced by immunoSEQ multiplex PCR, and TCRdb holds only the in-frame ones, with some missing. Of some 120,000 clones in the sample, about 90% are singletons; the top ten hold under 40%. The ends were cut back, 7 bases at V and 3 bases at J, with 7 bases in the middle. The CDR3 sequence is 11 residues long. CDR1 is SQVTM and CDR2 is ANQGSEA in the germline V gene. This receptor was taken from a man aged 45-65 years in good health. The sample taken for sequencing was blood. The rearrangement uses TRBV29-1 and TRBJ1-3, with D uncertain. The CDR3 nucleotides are TGCAGCGCAACAAGTGGAAACACCATATATTTT. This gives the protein CSATSGNTIYF.